The 16 T cell receptor beta chains below come from one sample, sequenced in a study of blood T cells in healthy people across ages. Alongside a J-beta primer mix, a sample-barcoded 5' primer served in a second PCR lasting roughly 7 to 11 cycles. TCRdb reanalysed the 5' RACE reads using MiXCR and keeps one entry per CDR3 protein. The sample has about 1.4 million distinct CDR3 sequences, 59% seen once. Material for sequencing was blood. These receptors were taken from a man in his late teens or twenties in good health.

The chain employs TRBV27 and TRBJ2-7, with 9 bases aligning to TRBD1. Germline-derived CDR1 and CDR2 are MNHEY and SMNVEV (reference sequence). V shed 7 bases and J 0 bases; nucleotides not matched to a gene: 7. CDR3 length: 15 amino acids. CDR3 protein: CASTYGQGSSYEQYF. In nucleotides, the CDR3 is TGTGCCAGCACCTATGGACAGGGGAGCTCCTACGAGCAGTACTTC.

This chain connects TRBV6-2 or TRBV6-3 to TRBJ1-1; D not certain. The germline CDR1 and CDR2 sequences are MNHEY and SVGEGT. The CDR3 runs 12 residues. V lost 4 bases to trimming and J lost 8 bases, with 11 bases between them. CDR3 DNA sequence: TGTGCCAGCAGTTCCTTCCGGGTGGAAGCTTTCTTT. This gives the protein CASSSFRVEAFF.

This clonotype was found a few times. This chain joins TRBV7-8 and TRBJ2-2; D gene uncertain. The germline V and J ends were trimmed by 1 base and 3 bases, with 6 bases remaining between them. Germline loops: CDR1 SGHVS, CDR2 FQNEAQ. This CDR3 has 14 residues. CDR3 residues: CASSLVTYTGELFF. In DNA form, the CDR3 reads TGTGCCAGCAGCTTAGTGACTTACACCGGGGAGCTGTTTTTT.

J is TRBJ2-5 and V is TRBV6-2 or TRBV6-3; tentatively, D is TRBD1 (6 bases). CDR3 length equals 18 residues. V lost 5 bases and J lost 5, with 27 bases in between. CDR1 is MNHEY, CDR2 SVGEGT, per germline. The CDR3: CASSHHLQDRSGRETQYF. The CDR3 coding sequence is TGTGCCAGCAGTCATCACCTCCAAGACAGGTCGGGACGGGAGACCCAGTACTTC.

This clonotype was recorded many times. This rearrangement joins TRBV7-9 to TRBJ2-7; D is undetermined. The CDR3 extends over 12 amino acids. CDR1 and CDR2 (germline): SEHNR, FQNEAQ (reference sequence). Trimming left V 6 bases short and J 3 bases short, with 9 bases between. The CDR3 DNA is TGTGCCAGCAGTTTCTTGAGCTACGAGCAGTACTTC. This translates into CASSFLSYEQYF.

V gene TRBV10-3 combines with J gene TRBJ2-2, with 8 bases identical to TRBD2. Trimming took 10 bases from V and 0 from J; bases not matched to a gene: 10. This CDR3 is 16 amino acids long. The germline gives CDR1 ENHRY, CDR2 SYGVKD. Written as DNA, the CDR3 is TGTGCCACCAACAAGGGAGCGGGAGCGAACACCGGGGAGCTGTTTTTT. Translation gives CATNKGAGANTGELFF.

V gene TRBV6-5 combines with J gene TRBJ1-2; D not certain. In germline, CDR1 is MNHEY, CDR2 SVGAGI. The CDR3 sequence is 14 residues long. The germline V and J ends were trimmed by 4 bases and 0 bases, with 9 bases remaining between them. The CDR3 here is CASSSLTTNYGYTF. The DNA for the CDR3 is TGTGCCAGCAGTTCTCTCACCACTAACTATGGCTACACCTTC.

A few counts support this clonotype. The V gene is TRBV5-1, the J gene TRBJ2-1; 7 bases match TRBD1. After removal of 4 bases from V and 5 bases from J, the junction contained 6 bases not matched to a gene. From germline, CDR1 is SGHRS and CDR2 YFSETQ. The CDR3 totals 14 residues. The CDR3 DNA sequence: TGCGCCAGCAGCACGGGACAGCCAAACAATGAGCAGTTCTTC. It is translated as CASSTGQPNNEQFF.

This sequence joins TRBV15 and TRBJ2-7; TRBD1 agrees at 7 bases. This CDR3 contains 15 residues. Germline lookup yields CDR1 LNHNV and CDR2 YYDKDF (reference sequence). The junction had 9 bases not matched to a gene; V was cut back by 0 bases and J by 7 bases. This chain's CDR3 is CATSRDLTGAGEQYF. DNA of the CDR3: TGTGCCACCAGCAGAGATTTAACAGGGGCAGGGGAGCAGTACTTC.

The chain joins TRBV12-5 to TRBJ1-6, with a weak D call TRBD1 (6 bases). Between the trimmed V and J ends, which lost 4 bases and 10 bases, there was a span of 11 bases. In germline, CDR1 is LGHNT, CDR2 FRNRAP. The CDR3 covers 13 residues. The CDR3: CASGSHRVSPLHF. CDR3 sequence (DNA): TGTGCTAGTGGTTCCCACAGGGTGTCACCCCTCCACTTT.

This clonotype was counted only a few times. The chain is built from TRBV29-1 and TRBJ2-1; TRBD2 might be the D (5 bases). Germline V CDR1 and CDR2: SQVTM, ANQGSEA. This CDR3 has 11 residues. CDR3 region: CTLGERNEQFF. CDR3 coding DNA: TGCACACTCGGGGAGAGGAATGAGCAGTTCTTC.

V and J are TRBV5-1 and TRBJ1-1, with a weak D call TRBD1 (6 bases). The CDR3 runs 15 residues. Germline CDR1 is SGHRS and CDR2 is YFSETQ. The V end was cut by 4 bases, the J end by 8 bases, with 21 bases between. CDR3 DNA: TGCGCCAGCAGCCGAAGGGGGGGCTCGGCACAAGAAGCTTTCTTT. Protein product: CASSRRGGSAQEAFF.

The genes are TRBV12-3 or TRBV12-4 and TRBJ2-5, with TRBD2 matching over 9 bases. The J call may be wrong; the DNA end is better matched by TRBJ2-7. The CDR3 has 14 amino acids. CDR3 nucleotides: TGTGCCAGCAGCAGTAATAGCGGGAGCTACGAGCAGTACTTC. This codes for CASSSNSGSYEQYF.

This chain joins TRBV29-1 and TRBJ2-3, with 9 bases lining up with TRBD1. The CDR3 is made up of 13 amino acids. The V segment lost 7 bases and the J segment 7 bases; nucleotides outside the gene matches: 9. The germline V gene encodes CDR1 SQVTM and CDR2 ANQGSEA. CDR3 region: CSGQGQGRNTQYF. CDR3 nucleotide sequence: TGCAGCGGACAGGGACAGGGAAGAAATACGCAGTATTTT.

This chain connects TRBV18 to TRBJ1-2; 7 bases agree with TRBD1. This CDR3 has 14 residues. CDR1 KGHSH and CDR2 LQKENI come from the germline V gene. Germline trimming cut 5 bases from V and 2 bases from J; bases unmatched to any gene: 5. This CDR3 reads CASSTDRENYGYTF. CDR3 DNA sequence: TGTGCCAGCTCAACCGACAGGGAAAACTATGGCTACACCTTC.

V is TRBV2 and J is TRBJ1-2; D is perhaps TRBD1 (5 bases). The CDR3 is 15 amino acids. The V gene lost 5 bases and the J gene lost 0 bases, with 13 bases spanning the gap. Germline V lookup: CDR1 SNHLY, CDR2 FYNNEI. Here the CDR3 DNA reads TGTGCCAGCAGTAATTCGGGGGGACCTAACTATGGCTACACCTTC. It translates to CASSNSGGPNYGYTF.